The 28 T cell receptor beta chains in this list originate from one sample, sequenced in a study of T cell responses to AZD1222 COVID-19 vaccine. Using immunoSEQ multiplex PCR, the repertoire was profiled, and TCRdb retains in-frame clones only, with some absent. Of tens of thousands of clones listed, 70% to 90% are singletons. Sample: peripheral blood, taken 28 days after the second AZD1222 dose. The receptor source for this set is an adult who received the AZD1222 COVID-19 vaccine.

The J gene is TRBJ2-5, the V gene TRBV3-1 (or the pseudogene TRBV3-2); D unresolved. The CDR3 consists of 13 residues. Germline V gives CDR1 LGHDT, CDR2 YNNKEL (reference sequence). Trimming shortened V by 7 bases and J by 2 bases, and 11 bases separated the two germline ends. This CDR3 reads CASKWGTQETQYF. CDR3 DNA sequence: TGTGCCAGCAAGTGGGGTACACAAGAGACCCAGTACTTC.

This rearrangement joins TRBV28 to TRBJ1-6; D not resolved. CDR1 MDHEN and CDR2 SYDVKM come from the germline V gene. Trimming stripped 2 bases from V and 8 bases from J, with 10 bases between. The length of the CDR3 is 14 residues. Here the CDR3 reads CASSLRSADSPLHF. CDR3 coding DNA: TGTGCCAGCAGTTTACGGTCAGCCGATTCACCCCTCCACTTT.

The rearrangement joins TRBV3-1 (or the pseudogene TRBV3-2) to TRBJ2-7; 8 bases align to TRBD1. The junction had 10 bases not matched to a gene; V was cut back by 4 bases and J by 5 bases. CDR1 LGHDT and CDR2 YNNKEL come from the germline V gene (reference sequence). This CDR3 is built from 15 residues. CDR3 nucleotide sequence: TGTGCCAGCAGCCTAGACCGGGACAGGTCCCACGAGCAGTACTTC. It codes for CASSLDRDRSHEQYF.

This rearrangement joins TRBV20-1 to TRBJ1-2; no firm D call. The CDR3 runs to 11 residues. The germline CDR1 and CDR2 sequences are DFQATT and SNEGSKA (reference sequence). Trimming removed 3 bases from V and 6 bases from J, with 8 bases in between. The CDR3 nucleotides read TGCAGTGCTAGTTCGAGCCATGGCTACACCTTC. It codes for CSASSSHGYTF.

This chain's CDR3 is CATSRDLQPQETQYF. CDR3 bases: TGTGCCACCAGCAGAGATCTACAGCCTCAAGAGACCCAGTACTTC. V is TRBV15 and J is TRBJ2-5; no reliable D call. The CDR3 runs 15 residues. Germline assignment: CDR1 LNHNV and CDR2 YYDKDF (reference sequence). V was trimmed by 0 bases and J by 2 bases, leaving 10 bases between them.

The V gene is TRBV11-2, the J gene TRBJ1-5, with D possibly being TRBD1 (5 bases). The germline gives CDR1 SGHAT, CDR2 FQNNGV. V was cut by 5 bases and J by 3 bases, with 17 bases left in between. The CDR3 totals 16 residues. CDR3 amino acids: CASSPHSGGNNQPQHF. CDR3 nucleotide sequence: TGTGCCAGCAGCCCCCACTCCGGGGGTAACAATCAGCCCCAGCATTTT.

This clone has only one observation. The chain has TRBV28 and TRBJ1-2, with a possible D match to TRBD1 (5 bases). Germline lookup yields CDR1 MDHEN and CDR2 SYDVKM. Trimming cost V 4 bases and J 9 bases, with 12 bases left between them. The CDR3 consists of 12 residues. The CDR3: CASSSQGRRYTF. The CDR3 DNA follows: TGTGCCAGCAGTTCCCAGGGTAGGCGCTACACCTTC.

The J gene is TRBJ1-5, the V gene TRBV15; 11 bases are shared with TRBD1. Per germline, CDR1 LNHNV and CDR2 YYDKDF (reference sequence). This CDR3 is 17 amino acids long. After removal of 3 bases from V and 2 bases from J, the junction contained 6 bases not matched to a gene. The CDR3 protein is CATSSRDRGFGNQPQHF. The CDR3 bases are TGTGCCACCAGCAGCCGGGACAGGGGGTTCGGCAATCAGCCCCAGCATTTT.

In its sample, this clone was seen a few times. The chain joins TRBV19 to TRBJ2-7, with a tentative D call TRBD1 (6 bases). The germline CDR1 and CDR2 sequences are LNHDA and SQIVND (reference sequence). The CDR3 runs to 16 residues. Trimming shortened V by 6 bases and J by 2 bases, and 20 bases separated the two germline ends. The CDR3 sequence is CASRILSHRATYEQYF. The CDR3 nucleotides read TGTGCCAGTAGAATACTGTCCCACAGGGCCACCTACGAGCAGTACTTC.

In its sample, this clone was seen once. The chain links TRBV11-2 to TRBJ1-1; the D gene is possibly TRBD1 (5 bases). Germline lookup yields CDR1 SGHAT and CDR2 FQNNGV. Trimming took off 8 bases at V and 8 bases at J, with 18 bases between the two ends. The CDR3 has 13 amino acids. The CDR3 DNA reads TGTGCCAGCCGGGGGACGGGGACGGAAGAAGCTTTCTTT. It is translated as CASRGTGTEEAFF.

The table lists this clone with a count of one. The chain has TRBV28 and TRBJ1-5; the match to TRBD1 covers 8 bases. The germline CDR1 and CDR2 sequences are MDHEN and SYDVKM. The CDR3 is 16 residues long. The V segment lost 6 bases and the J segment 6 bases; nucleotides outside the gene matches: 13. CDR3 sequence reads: CASRTVKDRDIQPQHF. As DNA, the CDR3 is TGTGCCAGCAGGACAGTGAAGGACAGGGATATTCAGCCCCAGCATTTT.

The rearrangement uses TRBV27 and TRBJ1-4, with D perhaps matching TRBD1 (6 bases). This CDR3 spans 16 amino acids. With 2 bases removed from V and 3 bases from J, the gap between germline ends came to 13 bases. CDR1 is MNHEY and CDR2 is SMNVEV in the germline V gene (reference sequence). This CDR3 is CASSLHRESSNEKLFF. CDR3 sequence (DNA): TGTGCCAGCAGTTTACACAGGGAGAGTTCTAATGAAAAACTGTTTTTT. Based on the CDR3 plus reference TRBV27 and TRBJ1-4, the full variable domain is EAQVTQNPRYLITVTGKKLTVTCSQNMNHEYMSWYRQDPGLGLRQIYYSMNVEVTDKGDVPEGYKVSRKEKRNFPLILESPSPNQTSLYFCASSLHRESSNEKLFFGSGTQLSVL.

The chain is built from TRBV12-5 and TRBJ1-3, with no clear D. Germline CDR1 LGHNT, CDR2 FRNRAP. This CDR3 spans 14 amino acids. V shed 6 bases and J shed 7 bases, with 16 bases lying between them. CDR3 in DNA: TGTGCTAGTGGCGATTTAGGCTTTTTTAACACCATATATTTT. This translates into CASGDLGFFNTIYF.

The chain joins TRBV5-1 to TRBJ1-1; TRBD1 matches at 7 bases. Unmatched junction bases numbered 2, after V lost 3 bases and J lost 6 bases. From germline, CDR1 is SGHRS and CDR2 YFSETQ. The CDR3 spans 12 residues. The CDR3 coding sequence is TGCGCCAGCAGCTACGACAGGGCTGAAGCTTTCTTT. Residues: CASSYDRAEAFF.

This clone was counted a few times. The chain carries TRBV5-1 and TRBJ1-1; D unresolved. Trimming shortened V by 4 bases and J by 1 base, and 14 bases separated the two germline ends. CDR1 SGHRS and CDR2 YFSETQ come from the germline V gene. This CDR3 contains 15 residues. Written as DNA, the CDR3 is TGCGCCAGCAGCCCTGGTAGGCCGACGAACACTGAAGCTTTCTTT. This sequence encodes CASSPGRPTNTEAFF.

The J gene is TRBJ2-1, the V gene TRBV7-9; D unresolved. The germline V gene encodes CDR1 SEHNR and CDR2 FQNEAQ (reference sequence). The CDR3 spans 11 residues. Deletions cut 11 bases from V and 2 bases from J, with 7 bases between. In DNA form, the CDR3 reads TGTGCCGACGGCCCCTACAATGAGCAGTTCTTC. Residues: CADGPYNEQFF.

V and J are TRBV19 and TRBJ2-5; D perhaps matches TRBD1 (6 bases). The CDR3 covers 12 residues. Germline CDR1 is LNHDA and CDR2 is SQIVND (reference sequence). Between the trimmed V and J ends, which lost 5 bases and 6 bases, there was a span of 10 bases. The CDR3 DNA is TGTGCCAGTAGTGGGCAGGGGAAGACCCAGTACTTC. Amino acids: CASSGQGKTQYF.

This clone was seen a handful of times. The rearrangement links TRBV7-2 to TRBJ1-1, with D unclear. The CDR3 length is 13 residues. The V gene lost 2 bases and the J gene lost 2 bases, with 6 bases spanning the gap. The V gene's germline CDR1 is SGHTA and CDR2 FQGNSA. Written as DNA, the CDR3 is TGTGCCAGCAGCTTACAGAGAAACACTGAAGCTTTCTTT. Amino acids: CASSLQRNTEAFF.

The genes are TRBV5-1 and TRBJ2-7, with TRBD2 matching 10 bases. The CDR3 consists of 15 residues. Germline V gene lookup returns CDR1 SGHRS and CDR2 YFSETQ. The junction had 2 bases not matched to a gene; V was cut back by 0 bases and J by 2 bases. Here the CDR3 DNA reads TGCGCCAGCAGCTTGGGGACTAGCGGCGCCTACGAGCAGTACTTC. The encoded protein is CASSLGTSGAYEQYF.

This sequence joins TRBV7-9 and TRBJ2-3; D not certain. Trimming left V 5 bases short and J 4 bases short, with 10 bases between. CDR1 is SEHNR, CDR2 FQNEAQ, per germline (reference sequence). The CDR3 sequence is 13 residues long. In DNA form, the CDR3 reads TGTGCCAGCAGCCCGCGGCGTGCAGATACGCAGTATTTT. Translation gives CASSPRRADTQYF.

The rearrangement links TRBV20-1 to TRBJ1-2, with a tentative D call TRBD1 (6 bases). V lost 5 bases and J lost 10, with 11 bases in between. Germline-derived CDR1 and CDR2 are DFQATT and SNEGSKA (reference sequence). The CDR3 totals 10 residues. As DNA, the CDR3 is TGCAGTGCTCGACAGGTCGCCTACACCTTC. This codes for CSARQVAYTF.

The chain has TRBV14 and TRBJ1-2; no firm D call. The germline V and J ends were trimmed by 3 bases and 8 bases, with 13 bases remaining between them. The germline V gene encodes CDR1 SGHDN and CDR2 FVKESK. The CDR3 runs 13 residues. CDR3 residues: CASSQDLVRGYTF. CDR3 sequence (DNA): TGTGCCAGCAGCCAGGATCTGGTTCGCGGCTACACCTTC.

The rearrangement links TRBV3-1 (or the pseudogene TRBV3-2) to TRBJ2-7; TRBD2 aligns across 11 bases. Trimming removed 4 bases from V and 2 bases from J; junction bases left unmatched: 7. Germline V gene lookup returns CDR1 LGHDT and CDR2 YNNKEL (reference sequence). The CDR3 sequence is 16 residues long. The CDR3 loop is CASSPLGLAGTYEQYF. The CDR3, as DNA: TGTGCCAGCAGCCCCCTCGGACTAGCGGGCACCTACGAGCAGTACTTC.

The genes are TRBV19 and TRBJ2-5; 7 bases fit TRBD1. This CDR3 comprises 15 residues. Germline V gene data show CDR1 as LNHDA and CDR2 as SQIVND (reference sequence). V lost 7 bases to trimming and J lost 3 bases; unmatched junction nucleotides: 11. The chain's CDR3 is CASNSRDRQKETQYF. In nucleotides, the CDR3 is TGTGCCAGTAATTCCCGGGACAGACAAAAAGAGACCCAGTACTTC.

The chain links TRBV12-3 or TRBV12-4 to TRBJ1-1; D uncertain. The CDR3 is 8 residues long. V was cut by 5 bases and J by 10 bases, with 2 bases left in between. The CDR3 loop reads CASSRAFF. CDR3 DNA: TGTGCCAGCAGTAGAGCTTTCTTT.

The CDR3 spells CASSLARGSLEEQYF. The DNA for the CDR3 is TGTGCCAGCAGCTTAGCGCGCGGGAGTTTAGAAGAGCAGTACTTC. This rearrangement joins TRBV7-2 to TRBJ2-7, with TRBD2 matching 7 bases. Unmatched junction bases numbered 9, after V lost 0 bases and J lost 7 bases. Germline loops: CDR1 SGHTA, CDR2 FQGNSA. This CDR3 has 15 residues.

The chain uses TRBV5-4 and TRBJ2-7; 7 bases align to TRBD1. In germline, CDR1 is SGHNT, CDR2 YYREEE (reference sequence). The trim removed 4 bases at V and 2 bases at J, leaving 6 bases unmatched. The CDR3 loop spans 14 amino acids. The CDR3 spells CASSLTGVAYEQYF. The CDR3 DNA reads TGTGCCAGCAGCCTAACAGGGGTGGCCTACGAGCAGTACTTC.

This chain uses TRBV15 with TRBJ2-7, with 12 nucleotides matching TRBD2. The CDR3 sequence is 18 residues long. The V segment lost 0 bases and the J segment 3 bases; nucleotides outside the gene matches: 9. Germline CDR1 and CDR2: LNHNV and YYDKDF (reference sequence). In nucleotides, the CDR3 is TGTGCCACCAGCAGAGAGTCTAGCGGGAGGGCCCTCTACTACGAGCAGTACTTC. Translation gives CATSRESSGRALYYEQYF.